This TCR beta chain is drawn from a study of OX40 agonist ivuxolimab in advanced cancers. Study as a whole: One patient with hepatocellular carcinoma and two with cutaneous melanoma, three in all, had partial responses. Points from the study as a whole: By week 6 at 0.1 to 3.0 mg/kg, blood CD4+ and CD8+ T cells had expanded clonally.

The CDR3 sequence is 15 residues long. The germline V gene encodes CDR1 MNHNS and CDR2 SASEGT. The table lists this clone with a count of one. The antigen is unknown. A junction boundary mismatches the germline segment, possibly from a read error. The assay was immunoSEQ multiplex PCR, and TCRdb's table has in-frame clones only and misses some. Here the sample spans under 75,000 clones, around 81% being singletons. The V and J genes are TRBV6-1 and TRBJ1-4; 7 bases match TRBD1. The material sequenced was CD4+ or CD8+ T cells sorted from blood, taken in a trial of the OX40 agonist ivuxolimab. The TCR was taken from an adult with an advanced solid tumor such as melanoma, head and neck, liver or kidney cancer. The chain's CDR3 is CASSEGTVSNEKLFF. The CDR3 nucleotides are TGTGCCAGCAGCGAAGGGACAGTCAGTAATGAAAAACTGTTTTTT.